Given below is one T cell receptor (beta chain) in context. Its specificity is not known. Healthy adults negative for HIV, lacking recent acute infections or vaccinations, served as donors. The CDR3 extends over 14 amino acids. Germline-derived CDR1 and CDR2 are SEHNR and FQNEAQ (reference sequence). Trimming took off 3 bases at V and 0 bases at J, with 9 bases between the two ends. The source of the sample is a study of shared clonotypes between healthy human individuals. The overall study: Used for every donor were three CD4 naive, three CD4 memory, two CD8 naive and one CD8 memory plate. Study-wide results and limits: Naive CD4 clonotypes overlapped across a handful of donors at around 4.7%.

Study processing details: ImmunoSEQ gave junction-only sequences without quality scores, so filtering differed. Libraries were prepared by immunoSEQ multiplex PCR; TCRdb keeps only in-frame clonotypes and omits some of them. That table furnishes V, J and clone size, whereas the DNA furnished D and trimming. This table holds some 1 million clones, 75% found once. The TCR originated in a man between 18 and 35 years old in good health. The sample comprised memory CD4+ T cells sorted from blood. The subset: CD45RA-negative fraction. The gene calls are TRBV7-9 and TRBJ2-7; D gene ambiguous. The CDR3 region is CASSFLSDSYEQYF. For the CDR3, the DNA is TGTGCCAGCAGCTTCCTTTCAGACTCCTACGAGCAGTACTTC.